The following is a TCR beta chain sequence with its context. Antigen specificity is unknown. This entry is derived from a study of OX40 agonist ivuxolimab in advanced cancers. Overall study context: Given to patients was ivuxolimab, an agonistic anti-OX40 (CD134) antibody. Two patients with cutaneous melanoma and one with hepatocellular carcinoma, three in total, showed partial responses.

Repertoires were generated with immunoSEQ multiplex PCR, while TCRdb's copy carries only in-frame clones and drops some. The table records over 10,000 clones, roughly 88% of them present only once. Systemic immunosuppression or a history of autoimmune disease excluded patients. Whole-study results and caveats: There were, on average, more expanded clones in CD8+ T cells than in CD4+.

The receptor comes from an adult with an advanced solid tumor such as melanoma, head and neck, liver or kidney cancer. The specimen comprised CD4+ or CD8+ T cells sorted from blood, sampled in a trial of the OX40 agonist ivuxolimab.

In nucleotides, the CDR3 is TGTGCCAGCAGCCCGGGGGGGCACGAGCAGTACTTC. Protein: CASSPGGHEQYF. V gene TRBV7-3 combines with J gene TRBJ2-5; 8 nucleotides agree with TRBD2. The tail of the sequence fits TRBJ2-7 better, so the J call may be wrong. Germline loops: CDR1 SGHTA, CDR2 FQGTGA. The CDR3 loop spans 12 amino acids.